Each of the 25 T cell receptor beta chains below was sequenced from the same sample in a study of blood T cell repertoires in COVID-19. Repertoires were generated with immunoSEQ multiplex PCR, while TCRdb's copy carries only in-frame clones and drops some. The sample records over 300,000 clones, approximately 85% being singletons. The sequenced sample was PBMCs or T cells enriched from blood (not recorded which). The receptors shown here come from a man aged 25-45 years who had recovered from COVID-19.

The chain recombines TRBV3-1 (or the pseudogene TRBV3-2) with TRBJ1-3; D ambiguous. The CDR3 has 14 amino acids. The germline V gene has CDR1 LGHDT and CDR2 YNNKEL (reference sequence). Trimming took off 4 bases at V and 10 bases at J, with 17 bases between the two ends. CDR3 DNA: TGTGCCAGCAGCCCGAGGACTTCCTTGGGGACCATATATTTT. This codes for CASSPRTSLGTIYF.

The gene calls are TRBV19 and TRBJ2-5; 7 bases map to TRBD1. Looked up from germline, CDR1 is LNHDA and CDR2 is SQIVND (reference sequence). CDR3 length: 12 residues. The V and J ends lost 5 bases and 9 bases, in that order; junction bases with no gene match: 6. Here the CDR3 reads CASSATGAPQYF. The CDR3 DNA reads as TGTGCCAGTAGTGCTACAGGGGCACCCCAGTACTTC.

The chain is built from TRBV7-6 and TRBJ2-7; the match to TRBD1 covers 7 bases. The CDR3 consists of 14 residues. The J segment lost 3 bases and the V segment lost 4 bases, leaving 6 bases of the junction unmatched. Germline V gives CDR1 SGHVS, CDR2 FNYEAQ. The CDR3 DNA follows: TGTGCCAGCAGCTCTTGGGACAGCAACTACGAGCAGTACTTC. Amino acid sequence: CASSSWDSNYEQYF.

This sequence joins TRBV29-1 and TRBJ2-3, with D maybe TRBD1 (5 bases). The germline CDR1 and CDR2 sequences are SQVTM and ANQGSEA. Trimming removed 4 bases from V and 13 bases from J, with 27 bases in between. CDR3 size: 15 residues. The CDR3 coding sequence is TGCAGCGTTGTACCGATGTTTCCGGGCGGCCAGGGAAAGTATTTT. This sequence encodes CSVVPMFPGGQGKYF.

This clone has a single count. The chain has TRBV3-1 (or the pseudogene TRBV3-2) and TRBJ2-7; TRBD1 matches 7 bases. Germline CDR1 is LGHDT and CDR2 is YNNKEL (reference sequence). V trimming: 4 bases; J trimming: 6 bases; junction bases outside the gene matches: 12. CDR3 length: 15 residues. The CDR3 DNA sequence: TGTGCCAGCAGCCGATTCACAGGGGCTGGGGGCGAGCAGTACTTC. Translation gives CASSRFTGAGGEQYF.

This clone was seen a few times. This chain joins TRBV5-5 and TRBJ1-2, with a weak D call TRBD1 (6 bases). The CDR3 contains 16 residues. Germline V gene data show CDR1 as SGHKS and CDR2 as YYEKEE (reference sequence). Trimming stripped 7 bases from V and 0 bases from J, with 19 bases between. CDR3 in amino acids: CASGREMGAANYGYTF. CDR3 DNA: TGTGCCAGCGGCAGAGAGATGGGGGCCGCTAACTATGGCTACACCTTC.

This chain links TRBV5-4 with TRBJ2-5; D may be TRBD1 (7 bases). CDR1 and CDR2 from the germline V gene are SGHNT and YYREEE (reference sequence). The CDR3 is 16 residues long. V was clipped by 0 bases and J by 7 bases, with 19 bases between them. The CDR3 region is CASSLETGRSGSTQYF. CDR3 nucleotides: TGTGCCAGCAGCTTGGAGACAGGGAGGTCAGGATCGACCCAGTACTTC.

The V call is TRBV5-1, the J call TRBJ2-2, with D perhaps TRBD2 (7 bases). Germline CDR1 reads SGHRS; CDR2 reads YFSETQ. CDR3 size: 15 residues. The ends were cut back, 6 bases at V and 4 bases at J, with 16 bases in the middle. CDR3 residues: CASTPRGASTGELFF. Written as DNA, the CDR3 is TGCGCCAGCACCCCCCGGGGGGCAAGCACCGGGGAGCTGTTTTTT.

The chain has TRBV13 and TRBJ1-1; D is unclear. CDR3 length: 14 residues. V lost 2 bases, J lost 1 base, and 8 bases lay in between. Looked up from germline, CDR1 is PRHDT and CDR2 is FYEKMQ (reference sequence). CDR3 coding DNA: TGTGCCAGCAGCTTAATGGCGGGGAACACTGAAGCTTTCTTT. This gives the protein CASSLMAGNTEAFF.

The chain carries TRBV4-1 and TRBJ1-2, with 7 bases identical to TRBD1. The germline gives CDR1 MGHRA, CDR2 YSYEKL. The CDR3 is 17 residues long. The V segment lost 1 base and the J segment 7 bases; nucleotides outside the gene matches: 15. CDR3 nucleotides: TGCGCCAGCAGCCAAGTACCGGTTCCGGACAGGATGTCTGGCTACACCTTC. Residues: CASSQVPVPDRMSGYTF.

CDR3 amino acids: CASRILSVAETSGRDEQFF. The CDR3 bases are TGTGCCAGCAGGATCCTTAGCGTAGCCGAGACTAGTGGGCGGGATGAGCAGTTCTTC. This chain uses TRBV7-9 with TRBJ2-1; possibly TRBD2 for D (6 bases). The CDR3 totals 19 residues. Germline V gene lookup returns CDR1 SEHNR and CDR2 FQNEAQ (reference sequence). The V gene lost 6 bases and the J gene lost 8 bases, with 32 bases spanning the gap.

This chain joins TRBV7-2 and TRBJ2-3; no clear D gene. Trimming left V 11 bases short and J 0 bases short, with 15 bases between. Per germline, CDR1 SGHTA and CDR2 FQGNSA. There are 14 residues in the CDR3. The CDR3 region is CASGRAGSTDTQYF. The DNA of the CDR3 is TGTGCCTCCGGTCGCGCAGGCAGCACAGATACGCAGTATTTT.

This rearrangement joins TRBV24-1 to TRBJ2-7; 10 bases fit TRBD1. Germline trimming cut 6 bases from V and 5 bases from J; bases unmatched to any gene: 6. Germline loops: CDR1 KGHDR, CDR2 SFDVKD. There are 14 residues in the CDR3. CDR3 region: CATSMGQGLDEQYF. CDR3 DNA sequence: TGTGCCACCAGTATGGGACAGGGGCTCGACGAGCAGTACTTC.

CDR3 in amino acids: CATSRDQGPGELFF. DNA for the CDR3: TGTGCCACCAGCAGAGATCAGGGTCCCGGGGAGCTGTTTTTT. The rearrangement joins TRBV15 to TRBJ2-2, with D possibly being TRBD1 (5 bases). The V end was cut by 0 bases, the J end by 6 bases, with 8 bases between. CDR3 length: 14 amino acids. Germline loops: CDR1 LNHNV, CDR2 YYDKDF (reference sequence).

The chain uses TRBV5-4 and TRBJ1-6; 7 bases map to TRBD1. Trimming took 3 bases from V and 8 from J; bases not matched to a gene: 5. The CDR3 has 14 residues. Germline V lookup: CDR1 SGHNT, CDR2 YYREEE (reference sequence). CDR3: CASSSTGYDSPLHF. The DNA of the CDR3 is TGTGCCAGCAGCTCGACAGGGTATGATTCACCCCTCCACTTT.

This rearrangement joins TRBV4-1 to TRBJ1-2; D is undetermined. The CDR3 loop spans 15 amino acids. In germline, CDR1 is MGHRA, CDR2 YSYEKL. The ends were cut back, 3 bases at V and 5 bases at J, with 16 bases in the middle. CDR3 nucleotide sequence: TGCGCCAGCAGCCAGGTTCCCCCGGGGTCGTATGGCTACACCTTC. As protein: CASSQVPPGSYGYTF.

The genes are TRBV25-1 and TRBJ1-6, with no clear D. The germline gives CDR1 MGHDK, CDR2 SYGVNS. This CDR3 has 12 residues. Trimming took off 3 bases at V and 6 bases at J, with 3 bases between the two ends. The CDR3 sequence: CASSDSNSPLHF. As DNA, the CDR3 is TGTGCCAGCAGTGACAGTAATTCACCCCTCCACTTT.

The CDR3 DNA sequence: TGCGCCAGCAGCCAAGGACTTCGAGGAGGCCGACCCTACGAGCAGTACTTC. Translated: CASSQGLRGGRPYEQYF. The rearrangement links TRBV4-1 to TRBJ2-7, with D possibly TRBD2 on 5 matching bases. Germline assignment: CDR1 MGHRA and CDR2 YSYEKL. The V end lost 1 base, the J end lost 2 bases, and 18 bases lay between the germline ends. The CDR3 sequence is 17 residues long.

The gene calls are TRBV3-1 (or the pseudogene TRBV3-2) and TRBJ2-3; no clear D. Trimming removed 1 base from V and 0 bases from J, with 17 bases in between. Germline V CDR1 and CDR2: LGHDT, YNNKEL (reference sequence). The CDR3 totals 18 residues. The CDR3 DNA is TGTGCCAGCAGCCAAGGTCTGTCCCTACGTCAAAGCACAGATACGCAGTATTTT. Its protein is CASSQGLSLRQSTDTQYF.

The chain employs TRBV9 and TRBJ1-2; TRBD1 aligns across 8 bases. With V trimmed by 4 bases and J by 9 bases, 11 bases remained unmatched. Germline V CDR1 and CDR2: SGDLS, YYNGEE. This CDR3 spans 14 amino acids. CDR3 coding DNA: TGTGCCAGCAGCTTACAAACGACAGGGGCTCGCTACACCTTC. It yields the protein CASSLQTTGARYTF.

The chain joins TRBV19 to TRBJ2-5, with D perhaps TRBD1 (5 bases). Germline V lookup: CDR1 LNHDA, CDR2 SQIVND (reference sequence). The CDR3 runs to 14 residues. Trimming left V 9 bases short and J 5 bases short, with 19 bases between. The CDR3 protein is CASSRGQGWETQYF. The CDR3 bases are TGTGCCAGCTCTAGGGGCCAGGGCTGGGAGACCCAGTACTTC.

This clone was recorded a few times. The rearrangement joins TRBV6-1 to TRBJ1-1, with 9 bases fitting TRBD1. Trimming took 3 bases from V and 7 from J; bases not matched to a gene: 6. Germline-derived CDR1 and CDR2 are MNHNS and SASEGT. There are 14 residues in the CDR3. The CDR3 sequence is CASSDRDREDEAFF. In DNA, the CDR3 is TGTGCCAGCAGTGACCGGGACAGGGAGGATGAAGCTTTCTTT.

The V and J genes are TRBV11-2 and TRBJ2-2; a weak D match, TRBD1 (5 bases). This CDR3 region has 14 residues. Germline assignment: CDR1 SGHAT and CDR2 FQNNGV. Trimming stripped 1 base from V and 4 bases from J, with 7 bases between. For the CDR3, the DNA is TGTGCCAGCAGCTTAGTCCAGGGCACCGGGGAGCTGTTTTTT. Translating gives CASSLVQGTGELFF.

V usage is TRBV27 and J usage is TRBJ1-2; 10 nucleotides match TRBD1. The junction had 4 bases not matched to a gene; V was cut back by 4 bases and J by 5 bases. The germline CDR1 and CDR2 sequences are MNHEY and SMNVEV (reference sequence). The CDR3 has 14 residues. The CDR3: CASSSPGQGYGYTF. The CDR3 coding sequence is TGTGCCAGCAGTTCACCGGGACAGGGGTATGGCTACACCTTC.

The V and J genes are TRBV7-6 and TRBJ1-1, with no clear D. This CDR3 region has 16 residues. The germline V gene encodes CDR1 SGHVS and CDR2 FNYEAQ. Between the trimmed V and J ends, which lost 5 bases and 0 bases, there was a span of 16 bases. As DNA, the CDR3 is TGTGCCAGCAGCAACCCGAAACTGATAATGAACACTGAAGCTTTCTTT. Translating gives CASSNPKLIMNTEAFF.